This is a list of T cell receptor beta chains from one sample in a study of persistence of HIV-infected CD4 T cells. Antigens for these TCRs are unknown. The method was immunoSEQ multiplex PCR; TCRdb's version includes in-frame clones alone and lacks a portion of them. The sample contains over 25,000 clones, roughly 82% of which appear only once. Specimen: CD4+ T cells sorted from PBMCs after 18-hour stimulation, collected from a patient who received antiretroviral therapy. All receptors derive from an adult man with HIV who was CMV-seropositive. Each CDR3 is given with its conserved first and last residue. The order of the fields is J gene, clone size, V gene, D gene, CDR3 protein, CDR3 DNA. The D gene is left open where the match is weak. The size of a clone is reported for some rows only, either as once, few or many, or as a class for expanded clones.

TRBJ2-3,.,TRBV29-1,.,CSVGLTLTDTQYF,TGCAGCGTTGGACTCACCCTCACAGATACGCAGTATTTT
TRBJ2-3,.,TRBV5-1,.,CASSLVERGTQYF,TGCGCCAGCAGCTTGGTTGAGAGAGGTACGCAGTATTTT
TRBJ1-2,few,TRBV28,.,CASSLSQGNYGYTF,TGTGCCAGCAGTCTCTCCCAGGGGAACTATGGCTACACCTTC
TRBJ1-6,.,TRBV28,.,CASNDDTSDNSPLHF,TGTGCCAGCAATGATGACACGAGTGATAATTCACCCCTCCACTTT
TRBJ1-2,.,TRBV7-2,.,CASSFTVPDGYTF,TGTGCCAGCAGCTTCACCGTTCCAGATGGCTACACCTTC
TRBJ2-2,.,TRBV10-2,.,CASTRRGDTGELFF,TGCGCCAGCACCCGAAGGGGAGACACCGGGGAGCTGTTTTTT
TRBJ1-1,.,TRBV9,.,CASSARRLNTEAFF,TGTGCCAGCAGCGCACGGCGGTTGAACACTGAAGCTTTCTTT
TRBJ1-2,.,TRBV6-5,.,CASSPGSYGYTF,TGTGCCAGCAGCCCCGGGAGCTATGGCTACACCTTC
TRBJ1-5,.,TRBV19,.,CASSIVRVKNQPQHF,TGTGCCAGTAGTATTGTCCGGGTAAAAAATCAGCCCCAGCATTTT
TRBJ2-3,.,TRBV6-4,TRBD2,CATSERGGGGTQYF,TGTGCCACTTCAGAGCGGGGGGGTGGAGGTACGCAGTATTTT
TRBJ2-3,.,TRBV7-9,.,CASSWDADTQYF,TGTGCCAGCAGCTGGGACGCAGATACGCAGTATTTT
TRBJ2-1,.,TRBV7-2,.,CASREWSSYNEQFF,TGTGCCAGCAGGGAATGGAGCTCCTACAATGAGCAGTTCTTC
TRBJ1-1,.,TRBV3-1/TRBV3-2,.,CASMQKGVNTEAFF,TGTGCCAGCATGCAAAAGGGGGTGAACACTGAAGCTTTCTTT
TRBJ1-5,.,TRBV5-8,.,CASSLGRPNQPQHF,TGTGCCAGCAGCTTGGGACGTCCTAATCAGCCCCAGCATTTT
TRBJ1-2,few,TRBV5-4,.,CASYQPGGGYSGYTF,TGTGCCAGCTACCAACCCGGGGGGGGCTATAGCGGCTACACCTTC
TRBJ2-7,.,TRBV2,TRBD1,CASSEAGRTGYQYF,TGTGCCAGCAGTGAAGCGGGTAGGACAGGGTATCAGTACTTC
TRBJ1-5,.,TRBV28,TRBD1,CASSVGGTGQNQPQHF,TGTGCCAGCAGCGTAGGAGGGACAGGGCAAAATCAGCCCCAGCATTTT
TRBJ1-2,.,TRBV5-1,.,CASTDASVGIPYGYTF,TGCGCCAGCACCGATGCGTCTGTTGGCATTCCGTATGGCTACACCTTC
TRBJ1-1,.,TRBV19,.,CASSIIGGSPNTEAFF,TGTGCCAGTAGTATAATAGGAGGCTCGCCAAACACTGAAGCTTTCTTT
TRBJ2-7,.,TRBV27,.,CASSPSWGKTYEQYF,TGTGCCAGCAGTCCTAGTTGGGGGAAGACCTACGAGCAGTACTTC
TRBJ1-4,.,TRBV19,.,CASSMGGQSTNEKLFF,TGTGCCAGTAGTATGGGTGGACAGTCAACTAATGAAAAACTGTTTTTT
TRBJ2-4,once,TRBV19,TRBD1,CASSIPGGEGQGAKNIQYF,TGTGCCAGTAGTATTCCAGGGGGCGAGGGTCAAGGGGCCAAAAACATTCAGTACTTC
TRBJ2-7,.,TRBV19,.,CASSIDPGQRRPSTF,TGTGCCAGTAGTATAGATCCGGGACAAAGGAGACCTTCTACTTTC
TRBJ1-6,.,TRBV7-9,.,CASRHTTQSSYNSPLHF,TGTGCCAGCAGGCACACTACCCAAAGCTCCTATAATTCACCCCTCCACTTT
TRBJ2-4,.,TRBV4-1,TRBD1,CASSQATGDAKNIQYF,TGCGCCAGCAGCCAAGCAACAGGGGATGCCAAAAACATTCAGTACTTC
TRBJ1-6,few,TRBV5-1,TRBD1,CASSLTQGQGRSPLHF,TGCGCCAGCAGCTTGACCCAGGGACAGGGGCGGTCACCCCTCCACTTT
TRBJ1-3,.,TRBV3-1/TRBV3-2,.,CASFGSGNTIYF,TGTGCCAGCTTTGGATCTGGAAACACCATATATTTT
TRBJ2-3,.,TRBV4-2,TRBD2,CASSQAGLAGGPGTDTQYF,TGTGCCAGCAGCCAAGCGGGACTAGCGGGGGGGCCGGGCACAGATACGCAGTATTTT
TRBJ1-4,.,TRBV29-1,.,CSVDEGENEKLFF,TGCAGCGTTGATGAAGGGGAAAATGAAAAACTGTTTTTT
TRBJ2-3,.,TRBV7-3,.,CASSRTFGTDTQYF,TGTGCCAGCAGCCGGACCTTCGGCACAGATACGCAGTATTTT
TRBJ2-7,.,TRBV24-1,.,CATSDPRTKSYEQYF,TGTGCCACCAGTGACCCTAGGACTAAATCCTACGAGCAGTACTTC
TRBJ1-2,.,TRBV7-2,.,CASSLGASLGGYTF,TGTGCCAGCAGCTTAGGGGCGTCTCTAGGGGGCTACACCTTC
TRBJ1-6,.,TRBV28,TRBD1,CASSFGDRDNSPLHF,TGTGCCAGCAGTTTCGGGGACAGGGATAATTCACCCCTCCACTTT
TRBJ2-3,.,TRBV5-8,TRBD1,CASSRLLTTGGKVDTQYF,TGTGCCAGCAGCAGATTACTGACGACAGGGGGCAAGGTAGATACGCAGTATTTT
TRBJ2-7,few,TRBV4-1,TRBD1,CASSQEQGGYEQYF,TGCGCCAGCAGCCAAGAACAGGGGGGCTACGAGCAGTACTTC
TRBJ1-2,.,TRBV14,TRBD1,CASSPLAGQGHGYTF,TGTGCCAGCAGCCCTCTAGCGGGACAGGGGCATGGCTACACCTTC
TRBJ1-1,.,TRBV20-1,TRBD1,CSASGQGDTEAFF,TGCAGTGCTAGTGGGCAGGGGGACACTGAAGCTTTCTTT
TRBJ2-4,.,TRBV5-1,TRBD1,CASSFPQTGGKNIQYF,TGCGCCAGCAGCTTTCCCCAGACAGGGGGCAAAAACATTCAGTACTTC
TRBJ1-1,.,TRBV12-3/TRBV12-4,.,CASSLNSPWMVFF,TGTGCCAGCAGTTTAAACTCTCCCTGGATGGTTTTCTTT
TRBJ2-1,.,TRBV19,.,CASSILQGPYNEQFF,TGTGCCAGTAGTATATTACAGGGACCTTACAATGAGCAGTTCTTC
TRBJ2-7,few,TRBV7-3,.,CASLGSFYEQYF,TGTGCCAGCCTTGGCAGTTTTTACGAGCAGTACTTC
TRBJ1-4,.,TRBV5-1,TRBD1,CASSRTGTGGVLGEKLFF,TGCGCCAGCAGCCGCACCGGGACAGGGGGCGTTTTGGGTGAAAAACTGTTTTTT
TRBJ1-2,.,TRBV6-1,.,CASSSTPYGYTF,TGTGCCAGCAGCTCTACACCCTATGGCTACACCTTC
TRBJ1-3,.,TRBV2,.,CASSEVRHRSSGNTIYF,TGTGCCAGCAGTGAAGTACGGCACAGGAGCTCTGGAAACACCATATATTTT